These 7 T cell receptor beta chains were sequenced from one sample in a study of T cells in Graves' hyperthyroidism and ophthalmopathy. Researchers amplified the TCR beta CDR3 regions from RNA transcripts. Initially, a first-round RT-PCR of the TCR CDR3 employed the HTBI primer set. TCRdb analysed the multiplex PCR reads with MiXCR anew, one entry per CDR3 protein. Among 550,000 to 850,000 distinct CDR3 sequences listed, under 20% were seen once. Sequenced: blood. These receptors were obtained from a woman in her fifties or sixties with Graves' hyperthyroidism that later progressed to Graves' ophthalmopathy.

The rearrangement joins TRBV24-1 to TRBJ2-5; 10 nucleotides align to TRBD1. The CDR3 contains 15 residues. CDR1 and CDR2 (germline): KGHDR, SFDVKD. Trimming cost V 4 bases and J 3 bases; bases outside gene matches: 4. This CDR3 reads CATSDPGTGEETQYF. In nucleotides, the CDR3 is TGTGCCACCAGTGACCCCGGGACAGGGGAAGAGACCCAGTACTTC.

This clonotype showed up many times. The chain combines TRBV3-1 with TRBJ2-3; 10 bases map to TRBD1. V dropped 2 bases and J dropped 4; count of bases not matched to a gene: 3. The CDR3 runs to 15 residues. Germline V gene lookup returns CDR1 LGHDT and CDR2 YNNKEL (reference sequence). Here the CDR3 DNA reads TGTGCCAGCAGCCAACCGGGACAGGGGTCAGATACGCAGTATTTT. Translated: CASSQPGQGSDTQYF.

This clonotype was picked up a small number of times. The V and J genes are TRBV3-1 and TRBJ2-5, with 9 bases that match TRBD1. Germline CDR1 and CDR2: LGHDT and YNNKEL (reference sequence). The CDR3 is 16 amino acids. V gave up 1 base and J gave up 2 bases; unmatched junction bases: 5. DNA of the CDR3: TGTGCCAGCAGCCAAGGAGACGGGACAGGGCAAGAGACCCAGTACTTC. Translation: CASSQGDGTGQETQYF.

The table lists this clonotype with many counts. The chain is built from TRBV6-1 and TRBJ1-2; no definite D call. The CDR3 is made up of 11 amino acids. V shed 5 bases and J shed 8 bases, with 9 bases lying between them. Germline V CDR1 and CDR2: MNHNS, SASEGT. The CDR3 is CASSSPGGYTF. CDR3 DNA: TGTGCCAGCAGTTCACCTGGAGGCTACACCTTC.

J is TRBJ1-3 and V is TRBV5-1; TRBD1 is a possible D gene (5 bases). V was shortened by 2 bases and J by 4 bases, with 19 bases between the two germline ends. Germline V gene lookup returns CDR1 SGHRS and CDR2 YFSETQ. The CDR3 runs to 17 residues. The CDR3 sequence: CASSFSYMGDLGNTIYF. CDR3 coding DNA: TGCGCCAGCAGCTTTTCCTACATGGGGGATCTAGGAAACACCATATATTTT.

This clonotype was counted between two and nine times. The CDR3 protein is CASNNGGNYGYTF. The CDR3 bases are TGTGCCAGCAATAACGGGGGGAACTATGGCTACACCTTC. The V call is TRBV7-9, the J call TRBJ1-2, with D maybe TRBD1 (5 bases). CDR1 and CDR2 from the germline V gene are SEHNR and FQNEAQ (reference sequence). V lost 7 bases, J lost 2 bases, and 11 bases lay in between. This CDR3 is built from 13 residues.

This clonotype was found many times. The V and J genes are TRBV12-3 or TRBV12-4 and TRBJ1-2, with a weak D call TRBD1 (5 bases). V was cut by 5 bases and J by 0 bases, with 10 bases left in between. CDR3 size: 14 residues. CDR3 loop: CASSPGRSNYGYTF. As DNA, the CDR3 is TGTGCCAGCAGTCCAGGGCGTTCTAACTATGGCTACACCTTC.